Detailed here is one TCR beta chain. The donors were in the approximately 120-subject validation cohort; that cohort was separate from the roughly 730-subject first cohort. Produced via immunoSEQ multiplex PCR; TCRdb's table is partial and in-frame only. The data hold hundreds of thousands of clones, with about 90% observed a single time. This record comes from a study of cytomegalovirus exposure and HLA in healthy donors. The CDR3 has 15 residues. V was trimmed by 5 bases and J by 1 base, leaving 14 bases between them. The germline V gene encodes CDR1 MNHEY and CDR2 SVGAGI. The specimen was PBMCs. This TCR was sampled from a woman in her thirties in good health and CMV-seropositive. This chain links TRBV6-5 with TRBJ1-2; possibly TRBD1 for D (6 bases). The CDR3 is CASSRRDILNYGYTF. The CDR3 bases are TGTGCCAGCAGTCGCCGGGACATTCTTAACTATGGCTACACCTTC.